This T cell receptor beta chain appears in the sequencing data of a study of T-cell reconstitution after alpha-beta-depleted transplantation in children. Study-level points and caveats: Hyperexpanded clones declined; after one year, newly produced T cells mostly supplied diversity. For some patients, TCRbeta diversity was high at day 60 because of recipient T cells and thymic progenitors that survived. Reportedly, roughly two months post-transplant, alpha-beta T cells arose from several hundred expanded graft clones.

This clonotype was counted between two and nine times. Its antigen remains unidentified. The V gene's germline CDR1 is SGHKS and CDR2 YYEKEE (reference sequence). Unmatched junction bases numbered 5, after V lost 0 bases and J lost 5 bases. The CDR3 spans 15 residues. Construction of the TCRbeta library involved unique molecular identifiers. One entry per CDR3 protein, called by TCRdb with MiXCR from the PCR reads. The sample comprises 250,000 to 400,000 distinct CDR3 sequences, over 20% of which are singletons, and approximately 11% rests with the top ten. This receptor was identified in a male patient under 18 who had a stem cell transplant for acute lymphoblastic leukemia, so the T cells may come from the graft donor. The sequenced sample was PBMCs, mostly from graft donor cells, obtained 180 days after TCRalphabeta/CD19-depleted stem cell transplant. V gene TRBV5-5 combines with J gene TRBJ2-1; 7 bases line up with TRBD1. CDR3 amino acids: CASSLEAQGNNEQFF. The CDR3, as DNA: TGTGCCAGCAGCTTGGAAGCACAGGGGAACAATGAGCAGTTCTTC. The variable domain in full, completed from reference TRBV5-5 and TRBJ2-1, reads DAGVTQSPTHLIKTRGQQVTLRCSPISGHKSVSWYQQVLGQGPQFIFQYYEKEERGRGNFPDRFSARQFPNYSSELNVNALLLGDSALYLCASSLEAQGNNEQFFGPGTRLTVL.